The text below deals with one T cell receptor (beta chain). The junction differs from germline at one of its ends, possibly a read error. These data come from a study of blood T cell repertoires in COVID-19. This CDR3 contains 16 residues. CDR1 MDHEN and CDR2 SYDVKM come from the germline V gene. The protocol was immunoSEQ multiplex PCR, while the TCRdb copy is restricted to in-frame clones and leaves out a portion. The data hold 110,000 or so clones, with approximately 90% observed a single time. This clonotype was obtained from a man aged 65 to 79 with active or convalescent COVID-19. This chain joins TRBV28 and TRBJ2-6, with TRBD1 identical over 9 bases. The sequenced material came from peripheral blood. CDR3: CATCRDRAPGVNVLTF. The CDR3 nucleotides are TGTGCCACCTGCCGGGACAGGGCCCCTGGGGTCAACGTCCTGACTTTC. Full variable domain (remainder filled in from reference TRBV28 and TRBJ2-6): DVKVTQSSRYLVKRTGEKVFLECVQDMDHENMFWYRQDPGLGLRLIYFSYDVKMKEKGDIPEGYSVSREKKERFSLILESASTNQTSMYLCATCRDRAPGVNVLTFGAGSRLTVL.